The source of this TCR beta chain is a study of cytomegalovirus exposure and HLA in healthy donors. Concerning this clone: The antigen is not known.

Both 60 Vbeta primers and 13 Jbeta primers went into the PCR. Repertoires were generated with immunoSEQ multiplex PCR, while TCRdb's copy carries only in-frame clones and drops some. The top ten clones hold approximately 1% of a sample with roughly 120,000 clones, about 80% of them seen once. The study's findings and limits: In a later analysis, a missense DCLRE1C variant was linked to TCR beta V- and J-gene trimming.

Sequenced material: PBMCs. The clonotype comes from a human donor in good health.

The CDR3 DNA reads TGTGCCAGCAACGACCGGGACAGGGGTGCCAATGAGCAGTTCTTC. It yields the protein CASNDRDRGANEQFF. The chain has TRBV2 and TRBJ2-1; 10 nucleotides match TRBD1. Looked up from germline, CDR1 is SNHLY and CDR2 is FYNNEI. Trimming cost V 7 bases and J 6 bases; bases outside gene matches: 9. The CDR3 runs 15 residues.